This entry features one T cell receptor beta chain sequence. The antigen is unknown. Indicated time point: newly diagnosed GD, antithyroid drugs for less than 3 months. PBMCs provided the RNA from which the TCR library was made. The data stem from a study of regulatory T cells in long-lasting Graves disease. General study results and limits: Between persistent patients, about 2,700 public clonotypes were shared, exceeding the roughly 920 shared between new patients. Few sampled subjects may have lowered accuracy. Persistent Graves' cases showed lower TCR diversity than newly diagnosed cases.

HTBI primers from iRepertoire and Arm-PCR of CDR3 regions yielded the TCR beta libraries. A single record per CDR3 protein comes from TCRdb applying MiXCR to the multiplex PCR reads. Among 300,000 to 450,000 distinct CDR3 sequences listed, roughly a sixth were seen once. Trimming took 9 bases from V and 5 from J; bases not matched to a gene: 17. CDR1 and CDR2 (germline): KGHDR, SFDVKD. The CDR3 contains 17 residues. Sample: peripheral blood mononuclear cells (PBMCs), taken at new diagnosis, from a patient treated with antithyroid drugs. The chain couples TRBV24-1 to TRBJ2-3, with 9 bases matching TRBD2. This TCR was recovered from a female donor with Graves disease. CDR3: CATGAGIAGVSGDTQYF. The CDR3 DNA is TGTGCCACCGGGGCGGGAATAGCGGGAGTGAGTGGAGATACGCAGTATTTT.